The next 15 T cell receptor beta chains were all read from a single sample in a study of blood T cell repertoires in COVID-19. Clones were sequenced by immunoSEQ multiplex PCR, and TCRdb holds only the in-frame ones, with some missing. The table records about 100,000 clones, around 87% of them present only once. Sequencing used peripheral blood. The receptors stem from a human donor in a cohort sampled during active COVID-19.

V usage is TRBV4-1 and J usage is TRBJ1-1; possible D gene TRBD1, 6 bases. Germline CDR1 reads MGHRA; CDR2 reads YSYEKL. Trimming stripped 2 bases from V and 0 bases from J, with 19 bases between. The CDR3 has 18 residues. The CDR3 DNA reads TGCGCCAGCAGCCAATTGGTCAGGGGTCGACCGATGAACACTGAAGCTTTCTTT. Translated, it gives CASSQLVRGRPMNTEAFF.

The sample holds one count of this clone. The CDR3 DNA follows: TGTGCCAGCAGCTCACCGGGGGTTGGTGGCTACGAGCAGTACTTC. Its protein product is CASSSPGVGGYEQYF. This chain connects TRBV11-1 to TRBJ2-7; D might be TRBD2 (6 bases). CDR3 length equals 15 residues. Germline V CDR1 and CDR2: SGHAT, FQDESV (reference sequence). The V and J ends lost 4 bases and 3 bases respectively, with 16 bases between them.

The chain joins TRBV12-5 to TRBJ2-3; tentative D call: TRBD2 (6 bases). CDR1 and CDR2 from the germline V gene are LGHNT and FRNRAP. The CDR3 consists of 16 residues. V lost 0 bases and J 1 base, leaving 11 bases between the germline ends. Here the CDR3 DNA reads TGTGCTAGTGGTTTGGTACGGGGAGGAGGCACAGATACGCAGTATTTT. Its protein product is CASGLVRGGGTDTQYF.

V and J are TRBV9 and TRBJ1-4; a weak D match, TRBD1 (6 bases). The CDR3 is 16 residues long. Trimming removed 0 bases from V and 3 bases from J, with 12 bases in between. Germline-derived CDR1 and CDR2 are SGDLS and YYNGEE. The CDR3 DNA is TGTGCCAGCAGCGTAGGCGGGGGCGCAGCTAATGAAAAACTGTTTTTT. Amino acid sequence: CASSVGGGAANEKLFF.

J is TRBJ1-1 and V is TRBV9; 7 nucleotides agree with TRBD1. V shed 6 bases, J shed 1 base, and the junction held 6 bases outside the gene matches. CDR1 is SGDLS, CDR2 YYNGEE, per germline. This CDR3 region has 14 residues. The CDR3 is CASTTGQRNTEAFF. In DNA, the CDR3 is TGTGCCAGCACCACGGGACAGCGGAACACTGAAGCTTTCTTT.

The J gene is TRBJ1-2, the V gene TRBV5-6; D gene uncertain. V was clipped by 3 bases and J by 6 bases, with 27 bases between them. Germline-derived CDR1 and CDR2 are SGHDT and YYEEEE. The CDR3 is made up of 18 amino acids. The CDR3 here is CASSSSRAGGRPRDGYTF. The CDR3 DNA follows: TGTGCCAGCAGCTCTTCAAGAGCCGGCGGCCGTCCGAGAGATGGCTACACCTTC.

The rearrangement links TRBV2 to TRBJ2-7; 10 nucleotides agree with TRBD1. Trimming at V came to 7 bases and at J to 2 bases, leaving 14 bases not matched to a gene. Per germline, CDR1 SNHLY and CDR2 FYNNEI. The CDR3 loop spans 17 amino acids. CDR3 nucleotides: TGTGCCAGCACCTATCCGGGACAGGGGACCCTGACCTACGAGCAGTACTTC. Translating gives CASTYPGQGTLTYEQYF.

This clone was seen more than once but under ten times. V usage is TRBV14 and J usage is TRBJ2-7; D gene ambiguous. The CDR3 runs to 14 residues. V lost 1 base, J lost 4 bases, and 11 bases lay in between. Germline V lookup: CDR1 SGHDN, CDR2 FVKESK. Here the CDR3 reads CASSQGSVPYEQYF. The DNA of the CDR3 is TGTGCCAGCAGCCAAGGAAGCGTTCCGTACGAGCAGTACTTC.

The chain has TRBV21-1 and TRBJ1-1. TRBV21-1 is shown as a pseudogene. CDR3 size: 19 residues. Written as DNA, the CDR3 is TGTGCCAGCTCCAAAAGGACCGGGGAGCGGCTCCCCCAGAACACTGAAGCTTTCTTT. This codes for CASSKRTGERLPQNTEAFF.

J is TRBJ1-5 and V is TRBV2, with unresolved D. V lost 5 bases and J lost 0, with 11 bases in between. Germline V gives CDR1 SNHLY, CDR2 FYNNEI. The CDR3 covers 15 residues. The CDR3 is CASSRPGSSNQPQHF. In nucleotides, the CDR3 is TGTGCCAGCAGTAGACCGGGATCTAGCAATCAGCCCCAGCATTTT.

The CDR3 DNA follows: TGTGCCAGCAGTAAATTAGACAGGGGGGATAACTATGGCTACACCTTC. Its protein is CASSKLDRGDNYGYTF. The rearrangement links TRBV28 to TRBJ1-2; 9 bases agree with TRBD1. The CDR3 has 16 residues. J lost 1 base, V lost 5 bases, and 8 bases had no gene match. The germline V gene has CDR1 MDHEN and CDR2 SYDVKM.

The V call is TRBV4-1, the J call TRBJ2-3; 9 bases map to TRBD2. CDR1 and CDR2 (germline): MGHRA, YSYEKL. The CDR3 has 17 amino acids. The V segment lost 1 base and the J segment 1 base; nucleotides outside the gene matches: 6. In DNA form, the CDR3 reads TGCGCCAGCAGCCAAGGGGTCGCGGGAGGGGGCACAGATACGCAGTATTTT. It yields the protein CASSQGVAGGGTDTQYF.

The genes are TRBV12-3 or TRBV12-4 and TRBJ2-3; 7 bases agree with TRBD1. CDR3 length equals 13 residues. With V trimmed by 6 bases and J by 3 bases, 3 bases remained unmatched. The DNA of the CDR3 is TGTGCCAGCAGGACAGGGTGGACAGATACGCAGTATTTT. Amino acids: CASRTGWTDTQYF.

V is TRBV9 and J is TRBJ1-1, with D unclear. Germline loops: CDR1 SGDLS, CDR2 YYNGEE. Trimming took off 2 bases at V and 3 bases at J, with 5 bases between the two ends. This CDR3 has 12 residues. In DNA, the CDR3 is TGTGCCAGCAGCGTCGGGTACACTGAAGCTTTCTTT. Its translation is CASSVGYTEAFF.

The V and J genes are TRBV6-4 and TRBJ1-1; possibly TRBD1 for D (5 bases). Trimming removed 2 bases at V and 2 bases at J, with 21 bases between. This CDR3 is 18 amino acids long. Per germline, CDR1 MRHNA and CDR2 SNTAGT. CDR3 residues: CASSDPRGVYRENTEAFF. For the CDR3, the DNA is TGTGCCAGCAGTGACCCACGGGGGGTATATAGAGAAAACACTGAAGCTTTCTTT.